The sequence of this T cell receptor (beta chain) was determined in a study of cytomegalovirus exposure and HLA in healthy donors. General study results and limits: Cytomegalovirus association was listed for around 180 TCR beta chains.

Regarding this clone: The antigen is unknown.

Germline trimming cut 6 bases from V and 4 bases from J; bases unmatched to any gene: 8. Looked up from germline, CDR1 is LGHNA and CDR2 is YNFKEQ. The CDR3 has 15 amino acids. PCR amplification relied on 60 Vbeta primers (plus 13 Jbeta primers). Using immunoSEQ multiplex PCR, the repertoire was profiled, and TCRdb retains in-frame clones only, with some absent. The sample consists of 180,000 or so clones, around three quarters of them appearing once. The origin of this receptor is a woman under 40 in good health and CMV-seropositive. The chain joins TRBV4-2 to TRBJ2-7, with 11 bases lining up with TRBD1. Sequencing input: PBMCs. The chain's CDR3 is CASSRTGGLGYEQYF. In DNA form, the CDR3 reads TGTGCCAGCAGTCGGACAGGGGGCCTGGGGTACGAGCAGTACTTC.